The 10 T cell receptor beta chains below all came from one sample that was sequenced in a study of T-cell reconstitution after alpha-beta-depleted transplantation in children. Researchers prepared the TCRbeta library using unique molecular identifiers, the study reports. Each CDR3 protein is one row after TCRdb ran MiXCR on the PCR reads. Here the sample spans 200,000 to 250,000 distinct CDR3 sequences, roughly 7.7% being singletons. The sequencing here drew on PBMCs, mostly from graft donor cells, taken 180 days after TCRalphabeta/CD19-depleted stem cell transplant. These TCRs come from a male patient younger than 18 who had a stem cell transplant for acute lymphoblastic leukemia, so the T cells may come from the graft donor.

Many counts were recorded for this clonotype. This sequence joins TRBV5-1 and TRBJ2-7; TRBD2 matches at 7 bases. CDR1 and CDR2 from the germline V gene are SGHRS and YFSETQ. J was trimmed by 3 bases and V by 4 bases; bases with no gene match: 4. This CDR3 contains 13 residues. The CDR3 DNA reads TGCGCCAGCAGCAACCCGGGGGGCTACGAGCAGTACTTC. This translates into CASSNPGGYEQYF.

V is TRBV29-1 and J is TRBJ2-4; TRBD2 agrees at 9 bases. CDR1 is SQVTM, CDR2 ANQGSEA, per germline. This CDR3 has 14 amino acids. With V trimmed by 4 bases and J by 2 bases, 3 bases remained unmatched. As DNA, the CDR3 is TGCAGCGTTGCCGCGGGGGGGACCAAAAACATTCAGTACTTC. It codes for CSVAAGGTKNIQYF.

Many counts were recorded for this clonotype. The chain is built from TRBV12-3 or TRBV12-4 and TRBJ2-5; 10 bases align to TRBD2. CDR3 length: 18 amino acids. The J segment lost 5 bases and the V segment lost 3 bases, leaving 15 bases of the junction unmatched. This CDR3 reads CASSLMVLAGEGWETQYF. The CDR3, as DNA: TGTGCCAGCAGTTTGATGGTGCTAGCGGGGGAAGGGTGGGAGACCCAGTACTTC.

This chain uses TRBV7-2 with TRBJ1-5; maybe TRBD1 (5 bases). Germline CDR1 SGHTA, CDR2 FQGNSA. The ends were cut back, 2 bases at V and 7 bases at J, with 12 bases in the middle. This CDR3 has 14 residues. The CDR3 DNA sequence: TGTGCCAGCAGCTTAAAAACTGGGGACCAGCCCCAGCATTTT. This sequence encodes CASSLKTGDQPQHF. Full variable domain (missing parts from reference TRBV7-2 and TRBJ1-5): GAGVSQSPSNKVTEKGKDVELRCDPISGHTALYWYRQSLGQGLEFLIYFQGNSAPDKSGLPSDRFSAERTGGSVSTLTIQRTQQEDSAVYLCASSLKTGDQPQHFGDGTRLSIL.

This clonotype came up many times. This sequence joins TRBV28 and TRBJ2-1, with 14 bases fitting TRBD2. The germline V gene encodes CDR1 MDHEN and CDR2 SYDVKM. The CDR3 has 17 residues. V shed 2 bases, J shed 9 bases, and the junction held 9 bases outside the gene matches. CDR3 in amino acids: CASSLSLGLAGEGEQFF. CDR3 sequence (DNA): TGTGCCAGCAGTTTAAGTTTGGGACTAGCGGGAGAGGGTGAGCAGTTCTTC. The whole variable domain, filled in from reference TRBV28 and TRBJ2-1, reads DVKVTQSSRYLVKRTGEKVFLECVQDMDHENMFWYRQDPGLGLRLIYFSYDVKMKEKGDIPEGYSVSREKKERFSLILESASTNQTSMYLCASSLSLGLAGEGEQFFGPGTRLTVL.

This clonotype was observed at least ten times. The V gene is TRBV6-1, the J gene TRBJ2-3; TRBD2 might be the D (6 bases). Per the germline V gene, CDR1 is MNHNS and CDR2 is SASEGT. The CDR3 is 14 amino acids. With 0 bases removed from V and 4 bases from J, the gap between germline ends came to 8 bases. CDR3 sequence: CASSEAWEADTQYF. DNA of the CDR3: TGTGCCAGCAGTGAAGCGTGGGAGGCAGATACGCAGTATTTT.

This clonotype was counted many times. The rearrangement uses TRBV6-1 and TRBJ1-2; D gene uncertain. From germline, CDR1 is MNHNS and CDR2 SASEGT. This CDR3 has 12 residues. V lost 7 bases to trimming and J lost 2 bases, with 8 bases between them. CDR3 sequence (DNA): TGTGCCAGCAAGGTGATAAACTATGGCTACACCTTC. Protein product: CASKVINYGYTF.

Ten or more counts support this clonotype. The V gene is TRBV20-1, the J gene TRBJ1-6, with a possible D match to TRBD1 (5 bases). The CDR3 sequence is 17 residues long. From germline, CDR1 is DFQATT and CDR2 SNEGSKA (reference sequence). V was shortened by 1 base and J by 6 bases, with 19 bases between the two germline ends. The CDR3 region is CSARAPRGRKSNSPLHF. CDR3 nucleotides: TGCAGTGCTAGAGCCCCCCGGGGGAGAAAGTCTAATTCACCCCTCCACTTT.

This clonotype was counted ten times or more. V and J are TRBV29-1 and TRBJ2-3, with TRBD2 identical over 8 bases. The CDR3 has 13 amino acids. Germline assignment: CDR1 SQVTM and CDR2 ANQGSEA. V lost 1 base to trimming and J lost 5 bases; unmatched junction nucleotides: 2. CDR3 region: CSVEVLAEDTQYF. CDR3 in DNA: TGCAGCGTTGAAGTACTAGCGGAAGATACGCAGTATTTT.

The sample holds many counts of this clonotype. The V and J genes are TRBV29-1 and TRBJ2-1; 7 bases line up with TRBD1. The germline V gene encodes CDR1 SQVTM and CDR2 ANQGSEA. The CDR3 is 14 amino acids. V dropped 2 bases and J dropped 15; count of bases not matched to a gene: 16. The CDR3 DNA reads TGCAGCGTTGAACCCAAAGCCTTACAGGGGAACGGGTTCTTC. This codes for CSVEPKALQGNGFF.